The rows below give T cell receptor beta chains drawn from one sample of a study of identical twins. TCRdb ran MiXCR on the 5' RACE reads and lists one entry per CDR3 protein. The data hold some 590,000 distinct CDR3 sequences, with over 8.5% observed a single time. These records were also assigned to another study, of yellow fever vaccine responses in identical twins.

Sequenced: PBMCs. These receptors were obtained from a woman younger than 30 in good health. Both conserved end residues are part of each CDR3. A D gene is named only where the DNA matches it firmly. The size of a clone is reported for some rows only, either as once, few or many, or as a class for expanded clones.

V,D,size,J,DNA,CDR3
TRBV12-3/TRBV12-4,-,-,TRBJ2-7,TGTGCCAGCAGTGAGCTGGTGGGGGCTAAAGAATTCGAGCAGTACTTC,CASSELVGAKEFEQYF
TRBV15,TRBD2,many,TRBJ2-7,TGTGCCACTACCCCGACTAGCGGGAGTTACGAGCAGTACTTC,CATTPTSGSYEQYF
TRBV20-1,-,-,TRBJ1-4,TGCAGTGCGCTCGGGCCGAGGAGGGAAAAACTGTTTTTT,CSALGPRREKLFF
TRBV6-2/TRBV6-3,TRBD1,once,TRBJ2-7,TGTGCCAGCGCCGGGACAGAGTACGAGCAGTACTTC,CASAGTEYEQYF
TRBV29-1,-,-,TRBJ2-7,TGCAGCGTCAGACCGTCCCCGGGCTACGAGCAGTACTTC,CSVRPSPGYEQYF
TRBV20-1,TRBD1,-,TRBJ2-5,TGCAGTGTCCATATCCGGGACAGTGAGGAGACCCAGTACTTC,CSVHIRDSEETQYF
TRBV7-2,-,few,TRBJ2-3,TGTGCCAGCAGCCGACAGGAATTCACAGATACGCAGTATTTT,CASSRQEFTDTQYF
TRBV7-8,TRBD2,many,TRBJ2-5,TGTGCCAGCAGCTTAGCAGCGGGGGGGCTAGGAGAGACCCAGTACTTC,CASSLAAGGLGETQYF
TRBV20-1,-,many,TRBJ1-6,TGCAGTGCTAGAGATCCTTGGGGGGATTGGGAGGATTCACCCCTCCACTTT,CSARDPWGDWEDSPLHF
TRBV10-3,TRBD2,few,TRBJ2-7,TGTGCCATCAGTGCCTTAGCGGGAGGCTCCTACGAGCAGTACTTC,CAISALAGGSYEQYF
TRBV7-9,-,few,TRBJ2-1,TGTGCCAGCAGTCGACGGGATGAGCAGTTCTTC,CASSRRDEQFF
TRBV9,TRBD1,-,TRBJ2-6,TGTGCCAGCAGCGGGACAGGCACCGGGGCCAACGTCCTGACTTTC,CASSGTGTGANVLTF
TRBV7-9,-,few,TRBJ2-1,TGTGCCAGCGTCAGACCGGGACTGGGTCCTAATGAGCAGTTCTTC,CASVRPGLGPNEQFF
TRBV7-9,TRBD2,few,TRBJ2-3,TGTGCCAGCCAAGCTCTAGCGGGGGGGCCGGGCACAGATACGCAGTATTTT,CASQALAGGPGTDTQYF
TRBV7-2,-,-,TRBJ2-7,TGTGCCAGCAGCTTAGTGATCTTATACGAGCAGTACTTC,CASSLVILYEQYF
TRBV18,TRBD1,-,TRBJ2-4,TGTGCCAGCTCACCGGAGAGGGGGCTAGCCAAAAACATTCAGTACTTC,CASSPERGLAKNIQYF
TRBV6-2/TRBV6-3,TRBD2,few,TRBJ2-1,TGTGCCAGCAGTTACAAGACTAGCGGAGTGTGGTTCTTC,CASSYKTSGVWFF
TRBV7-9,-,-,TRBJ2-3,TGTGCCAGCAGCCCCGCCGGACACGGGAATACGCAGTATTTT,CASSPAGHGNTQYF
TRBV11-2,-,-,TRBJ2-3,TGTGCCAGCAGCTCCCAGGTCGGCTGGAAGAGCACAGATACGCAGTATTTT,CASSSQVGWKSTDTQYF
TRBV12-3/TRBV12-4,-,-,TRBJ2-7,TGTGCCAGCAACGACAGGGCGGGGGAGCAGTACTTC,CASNDRAGEQYF
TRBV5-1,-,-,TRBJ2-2,TGCGCCAGCCTCGACCTGACTACAACCGCGGGGGAGCTGTTTTTT,CASLDLTTTAGELFF
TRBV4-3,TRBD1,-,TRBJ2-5,TGCGCCAGCAGCCAAGATTGGACAGGGGAAGAGACCCAGTACTTC,CASSQDWTGEETQYF
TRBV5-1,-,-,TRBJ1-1,TGCGCCAGCAGCTTCCCGACAGCTGAAGCTTTCTTT,CASSFPTAEAFF
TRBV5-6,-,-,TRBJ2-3,TGTGCCAGCAGCTTCGCGACTCCCACGGTGGATACGCAGTATTTT,CASSFATPTVDTQYF
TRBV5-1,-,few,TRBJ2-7,TGCGCCAGCAGCTTGGCCAGAGGGGCAGGGGCGTCCTACGAGCAGTACTTC,CASSLARGAGASYEQYF
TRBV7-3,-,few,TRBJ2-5,TGTGCCAGCAGCCCCCGGGGGACTTCACTTGCAGAGACCCAGTACTTC,CASSPRGTSLAETQYF
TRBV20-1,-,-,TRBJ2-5,TGCAGTGCTAGAGGCCAGGTGGTCCAAGAGACCCAGTACTTC,CSARGQVVQETQYF
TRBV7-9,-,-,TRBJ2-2,-,CASSFVVSGELFFF
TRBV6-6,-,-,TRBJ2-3,TGTGCCAGCAGTTATGCCGAGTTGGATACGCAGTATTTT,CASSYAELDTQYF
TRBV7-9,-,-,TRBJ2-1,TGTGCCAGCAGCTTACCCAAATCCCCCGATGAGCAGTTCTTC,CASSLPKSPDEQFF
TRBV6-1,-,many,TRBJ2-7,TGTGCCAGCAGTGAAGTCGCGGGGCAGTACTTC,CASSEVAGQYF
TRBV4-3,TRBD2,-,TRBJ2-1,TGCGCCAGCAGCCAAGAGTGGGCTAGCGGGAACAATGAGCAGTTCTTC,CASSQEWASGNNEQFF
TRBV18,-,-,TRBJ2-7,TGTGCCAGCTCACCATTGGTTCCCCTCACCGAGCAGTACTTC,CASSPLVPLTEQYF
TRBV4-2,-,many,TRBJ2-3,TGTGCCAGCAGCCAAGATGAGGGGGGGGGGCCAGATACGCAGTATTTT,CASSQDEGGGPDTQYF
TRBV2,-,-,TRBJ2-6,TGTGCCAGCAGTGAATCCGGCCCCTCTGGGGCCAACGTCCTGACTTTC,CASSESGPSGANVLTF
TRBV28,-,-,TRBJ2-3,TGTGCCAGCAGTTCCCTGGGAGGCATCACTAGCACAGATACGCAGTATTTT,CASSSLGGITSTDTQYF
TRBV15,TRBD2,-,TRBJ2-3,TGTGCCACCAGGGGCCCCGGGACTAGCGGGGGCCTGAGCACAGATACGCAGTATTTT,CATRGPGTSGGLSTDTQYF
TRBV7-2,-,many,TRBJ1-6,TGTGCCAGCAGCTTAGAGAATTCACCCCTCCACTTT,CASSLENSPLHF
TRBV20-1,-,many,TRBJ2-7,TGCAGTGCTAGAGGATCATACGAGCAGTACTTC,CSARGSYEQYF
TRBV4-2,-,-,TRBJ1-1,TGTGCCAGCAGCCAAGGCACCCGGGACACGACTGAAGCTTTCTTT,CASSQGTRDTTEAFF
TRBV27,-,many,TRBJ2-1,TGTGCCAGCGGGGGGACCCCCATCCATGAGCAGTTCTTC,CASGGTPIHEQFF
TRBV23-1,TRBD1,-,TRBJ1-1,TGCGCCAGCAGTCAAGGAACAGGGGTCATGAACACTGAAGCTTTCTTT,CASSQGTGVMNTEAFF
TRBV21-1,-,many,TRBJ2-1,TGTGCCAGCAGCTCCGGGACTTTTCCTAGCTCCTACAATGAGCAGTTCTTC,CASSSGTFPSSYNEQFF
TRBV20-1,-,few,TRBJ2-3,TGCAGTGCTAGAGTAGCACGCACAGATACGCAGTATTTT,CSARVARTDTQYF
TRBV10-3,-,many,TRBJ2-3,TGTGCCACCGGGACCACAGATACGCAGTATTTT,CATGTTDTQYF
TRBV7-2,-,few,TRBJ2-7,TGTGCCAGCAGCATGGCAGGGGGGGGCTACGAGCAGTACTTC,CASSMAGGGYEQYF